This record covers a single TCR beta chain. What it binds is not known. CDR3 size: 15 residues. The germline gives CDR1 MRHNA, CDR2 SNTAGT. J was trimmed by 5 bases and V by 6 bases; bases with no gene match: 9. Profiling relied on immunoSEQ multiplex PCR, and the TCRdb table lists in-frame clones only, not all of them. The sample holds 110,000 or so clones, approximately 94% seen once. This record belongs to a study of brain T cells in children with intractable seizures. Study-wide points: Pre- and post-surgery blood differed in depth, so pre-surgery absences may be undersampling.

Sequenced here: peripheral blood, sampled at surgery. The J gene is TRBJ2-7, the V gene TRBV6-4; 11 bases line up with TRBD2. This receptor was taken from a boy under two years old with hemimegalencephaly and intractable seizures. This chain's CDR3 is CASRSLAGGRNEQYF. The CDR3 coding sequence is TGTGCCAGCAGGTCTCTAGCGGGGGGAAGGAACGAGCAGTACTTC.